This record covers a single T cell receptor (beta chain). This specimen comes from a study of shared clonotypes between healthy human individuals. The table came from immunoSEQ multiplex PCR; TCRdb's copy has only in-frame clones and leaves some out. Here the sample spans 2 million to 2.5 million clones, 92% being singletons. CD45RA+ naive and CD45RA-negative memory subsets were separated from CD4+ cells. Looked up from germline, CDR1 is SGHAT and CDR2 is FQDESV (reference sequence). CDR3 length: 14 residues. After removal of 0 bases from V and 15 bases from J, the junction contained 9 bases not matched to a gene.

Material: naive CD4+ T cells from PBMCs. Noted subset: CD45RA+ positively selected. The sequence was collected from a man between 18 and 35 years old in good health. Some clones in this sample may be carry-over from other donors' samples. V gene TRBV11-1 combines with J gene TRBJ2-4, with 9 positions matching TRBD1. Here the CDR3 reads CASSLAGTGSSRYF. CDR3 DNA: TGTGCCAGCAGCTTAGCCGGGACAGGGTCCAGCAGGTACTTC.